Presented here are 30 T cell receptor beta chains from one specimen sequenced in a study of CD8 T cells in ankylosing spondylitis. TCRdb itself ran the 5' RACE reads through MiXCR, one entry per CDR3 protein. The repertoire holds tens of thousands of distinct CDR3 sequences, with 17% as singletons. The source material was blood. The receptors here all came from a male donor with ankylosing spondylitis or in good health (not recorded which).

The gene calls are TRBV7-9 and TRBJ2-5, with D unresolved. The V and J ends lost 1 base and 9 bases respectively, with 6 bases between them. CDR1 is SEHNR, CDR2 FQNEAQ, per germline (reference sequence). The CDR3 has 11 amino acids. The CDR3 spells CASSLDWAQYF. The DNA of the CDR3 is TGTGCCAGCAGCTTAGACTGGGCCCAGTACTTC.

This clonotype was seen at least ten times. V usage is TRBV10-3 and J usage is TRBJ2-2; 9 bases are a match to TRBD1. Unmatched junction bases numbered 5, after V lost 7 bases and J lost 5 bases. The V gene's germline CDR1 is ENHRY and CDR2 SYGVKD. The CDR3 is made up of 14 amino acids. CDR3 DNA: TGTGCCATCATGGGGACAGGGTCGACCGGGGAGCTGTTTTTT. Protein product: CAIMGTGSTGELFF.

CDR3 protein: CSASTSGEQETQYF. The CDR3 region has the DNA TGCAGTGCTTCGACTAGCGGGGAACAAGAGACCCAGTACTTC. V is TRBV20-1 and J is TRBJ2-5, with TRBD2 matching over 11 bases. After removal of 5 bases from V and 2 bases from J, the junction contained 4 bases not matched to a gene. CDR1 DFQATT and CDR2 SNEGSKA come from the germline V gene (reference sequence). The CDR3 runs to 14 residues.

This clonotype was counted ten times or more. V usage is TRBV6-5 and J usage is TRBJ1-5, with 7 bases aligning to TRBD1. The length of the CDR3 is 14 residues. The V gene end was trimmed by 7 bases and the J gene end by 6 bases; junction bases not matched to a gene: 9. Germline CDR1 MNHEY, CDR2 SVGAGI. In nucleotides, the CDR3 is TGTGCCAGCACCGACCGGGCAGGGGGTCAGCCCCAGCATTTT. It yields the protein CASTDRAGGQPQHF.

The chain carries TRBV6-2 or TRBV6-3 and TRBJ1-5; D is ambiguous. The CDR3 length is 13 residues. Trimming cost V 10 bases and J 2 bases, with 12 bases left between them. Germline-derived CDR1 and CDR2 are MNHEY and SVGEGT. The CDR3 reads CATSVQRNQPQHF. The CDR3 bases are TGTGCCACCTCCGTCCAGCGCAATCAGCCCCAGCATTTT.

This CDR3 reads CASSPAGRGEADEQYF. The CDR3 DNA reads as TGCGCCAGCAGCCCGGCCGGTAGGGGAGAGGCTGACGAGCAGTACTTC. The chain links TRBV5-1 to TRBJ2-7; D is perhaps TRBD1 or TRBD2 (5 bases each). Germline CDR1 reads SGHRS; CDR2 reads YFSETQ. This CDR3 region has 16 residues. Between the trimmed V and J ends, which lost 4 bases and 5 bases, there was a span of 22 bases.

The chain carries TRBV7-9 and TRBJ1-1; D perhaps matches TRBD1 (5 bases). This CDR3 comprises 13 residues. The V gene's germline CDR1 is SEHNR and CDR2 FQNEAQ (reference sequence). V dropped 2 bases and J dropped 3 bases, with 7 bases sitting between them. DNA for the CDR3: TGTGCCAGCAGCTTACGGGGGTACACTGAAGCTTTCTTT. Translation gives CASSLRGYTEAFF.

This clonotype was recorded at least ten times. The CDR3 nucleotides read TGTGCCAGCAGCTCGCTGTTACAGGGGGCCTACAATGAGCAGTTCTTC. Its protein is CASSSLLQGAYNEQFF. V gene TRBV11-2 combines with J gene TRBJ2-1; TRBD1 aligns across 8 bases. The germline V gene encodes CDR1 SGHAT and CDR2 FQNNGV. The CDR3 has 16 amino acids. J gave up 2 bases and V 4 bases, and 7 bases lay outside the gene matches.

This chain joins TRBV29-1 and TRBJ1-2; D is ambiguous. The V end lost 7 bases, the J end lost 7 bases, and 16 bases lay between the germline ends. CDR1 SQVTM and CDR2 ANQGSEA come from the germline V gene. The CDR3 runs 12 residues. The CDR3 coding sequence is TGCAGCGACGGACTTCCTGAGGGTGGCTACACCTTC. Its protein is CSDGLPEGGYTF. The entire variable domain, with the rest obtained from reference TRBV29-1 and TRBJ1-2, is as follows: SAVISQKPSRDICQRGTSLTIQCQVDSQVTMMFWYRQQPGQSLTLIATANQGSEATYESGFVIDKFPISRPNLTFSTLTVSNMSPEDSSIYLCSDGLPEGGYTFGSGTRLTVV.

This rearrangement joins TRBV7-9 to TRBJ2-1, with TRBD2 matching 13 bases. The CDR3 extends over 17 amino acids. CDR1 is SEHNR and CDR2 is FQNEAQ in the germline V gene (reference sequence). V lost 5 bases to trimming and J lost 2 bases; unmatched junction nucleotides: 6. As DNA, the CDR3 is TGTGCCAGCAGCCCCGTAACTAGCGGGGGGGCCTACAATGAGCAGTTCTTC. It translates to CASSPVTSGGAYNEQFF.

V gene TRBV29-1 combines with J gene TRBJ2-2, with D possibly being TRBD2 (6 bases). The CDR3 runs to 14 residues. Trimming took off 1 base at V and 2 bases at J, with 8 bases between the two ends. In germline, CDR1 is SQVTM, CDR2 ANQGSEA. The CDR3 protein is CSVEGGLNTGELFF. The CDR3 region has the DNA TGCAGCGTTGAAGGGGGACTTAACACCGGGGAGCTGTTTTTT.

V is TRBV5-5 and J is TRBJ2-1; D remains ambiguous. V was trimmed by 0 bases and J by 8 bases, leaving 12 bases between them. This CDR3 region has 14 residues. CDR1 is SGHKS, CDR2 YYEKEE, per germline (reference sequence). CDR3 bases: TGTGCCAGCAGCTTGGTGATAGCAGGCCATGAGCAGTTCTTC. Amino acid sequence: CASSLVIAGHEQFF.

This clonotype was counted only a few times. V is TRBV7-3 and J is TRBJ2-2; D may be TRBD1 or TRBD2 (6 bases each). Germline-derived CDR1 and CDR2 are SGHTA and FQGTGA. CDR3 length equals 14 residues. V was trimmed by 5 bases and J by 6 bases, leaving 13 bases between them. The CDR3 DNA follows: TGTGCCAGCAGCCCCGGGGGCTCGGCCGGGGAGCTGTTTTTT. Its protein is CASSPGGSAGELFF.

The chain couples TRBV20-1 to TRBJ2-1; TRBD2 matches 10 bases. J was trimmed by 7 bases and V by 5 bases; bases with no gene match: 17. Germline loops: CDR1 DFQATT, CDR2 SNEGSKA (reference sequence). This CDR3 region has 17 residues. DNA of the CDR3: TGCAGTGCTTCATCAGCAGCTAGCGGGAGACGCGGAAATGAGCAGTTCTTC. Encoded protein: CSASSAASGRRGNEQFF.

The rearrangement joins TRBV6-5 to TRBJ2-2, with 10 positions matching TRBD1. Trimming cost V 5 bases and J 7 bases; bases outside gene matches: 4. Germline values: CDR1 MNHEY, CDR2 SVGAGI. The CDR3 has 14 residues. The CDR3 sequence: CASSQDRGRGELFF. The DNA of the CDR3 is TGTGCCAGCAGTCAAGACAGGGGGCGCGGGGAGCTGTTTTTT.

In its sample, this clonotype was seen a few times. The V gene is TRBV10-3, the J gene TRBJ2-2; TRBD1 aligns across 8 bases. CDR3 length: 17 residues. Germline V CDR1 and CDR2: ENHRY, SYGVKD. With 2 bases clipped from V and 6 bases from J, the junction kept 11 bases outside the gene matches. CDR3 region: CAISELPGTGGSGELFF. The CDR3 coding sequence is TGTGCCATCAGTGAGCTCCCCGGGACAGGCGGGTCCGGGGAGCTGTTTTTT.

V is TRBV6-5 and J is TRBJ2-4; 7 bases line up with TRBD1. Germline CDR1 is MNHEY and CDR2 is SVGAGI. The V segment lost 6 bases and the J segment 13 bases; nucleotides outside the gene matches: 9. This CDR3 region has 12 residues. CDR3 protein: CASSYDRAQQYF. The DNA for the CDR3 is TGTGCCAGCAGCTACGACAGGGCTCAACAGTACTTC.

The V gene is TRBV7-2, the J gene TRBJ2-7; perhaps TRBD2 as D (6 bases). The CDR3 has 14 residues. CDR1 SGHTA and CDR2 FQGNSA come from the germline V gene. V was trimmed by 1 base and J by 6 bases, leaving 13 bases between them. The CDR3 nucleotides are TGTGCCAGCAGCTTAGTAGGATTGGAGGGCGAGCAGTACTTC. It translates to CASSLVGLEGEQYF.

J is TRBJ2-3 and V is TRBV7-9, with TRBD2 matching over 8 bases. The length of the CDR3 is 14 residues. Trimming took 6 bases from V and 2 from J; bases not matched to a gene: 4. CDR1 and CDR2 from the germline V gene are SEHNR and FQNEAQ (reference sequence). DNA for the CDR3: TGTGCCAGCAGATACGGGGGGGCCACAGATACGCAGTATTTT. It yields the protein CASRYGGATDTQYF.

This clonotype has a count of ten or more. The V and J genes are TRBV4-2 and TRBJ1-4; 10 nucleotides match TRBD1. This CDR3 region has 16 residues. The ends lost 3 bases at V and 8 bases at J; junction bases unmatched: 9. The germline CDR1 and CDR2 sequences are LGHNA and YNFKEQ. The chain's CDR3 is CASSQSQGQGTEKLFF. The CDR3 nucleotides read TGTGCCAGCAGCCAGAGTCAGGGACAGGGGACCGAAAAACTGTTTTTT.

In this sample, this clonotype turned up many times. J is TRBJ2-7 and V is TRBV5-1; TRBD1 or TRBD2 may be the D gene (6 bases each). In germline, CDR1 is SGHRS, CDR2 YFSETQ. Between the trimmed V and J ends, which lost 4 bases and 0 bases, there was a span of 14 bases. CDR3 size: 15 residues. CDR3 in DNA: TGCGCCAGCAGCGGAGGGACAAAGAGCTCCTACGAGCAGTACTTC. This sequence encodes CASSGGTKSSYEQYF.

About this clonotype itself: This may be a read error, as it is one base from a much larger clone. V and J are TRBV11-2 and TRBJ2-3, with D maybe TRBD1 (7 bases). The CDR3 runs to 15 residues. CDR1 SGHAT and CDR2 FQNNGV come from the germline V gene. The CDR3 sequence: CASAVRGAGTDMQYF. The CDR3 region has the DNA TGTGCCAGCGCGGTCAGGGGGGCTGGCACAGATATGCAGTATTTT. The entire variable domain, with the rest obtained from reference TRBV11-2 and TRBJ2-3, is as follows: EAGVAQSPRYKIIEKRQSVAFWCNPISGHATLYWYQQILGQGPKLLIQFQNNGVVDDSQLPKDRFSAERLKGVDSTLKIQPAKLEDSAVYLCASAVRGAGTDMQYFGPGTRLTVL.

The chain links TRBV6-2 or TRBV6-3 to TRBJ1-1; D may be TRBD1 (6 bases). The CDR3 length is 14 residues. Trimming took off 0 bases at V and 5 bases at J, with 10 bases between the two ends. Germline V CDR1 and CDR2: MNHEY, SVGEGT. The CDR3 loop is CASSYSGGVTEAFF. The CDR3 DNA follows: TGTGCCAGCAGTTACTCAGGGGGTGTTACTGAAGCTTTCTTT.

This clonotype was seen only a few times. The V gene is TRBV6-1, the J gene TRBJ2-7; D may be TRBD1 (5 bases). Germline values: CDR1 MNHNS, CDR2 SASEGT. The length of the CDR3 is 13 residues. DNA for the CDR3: TGTGTGGTCCAAAGTGACAGAATCTACGAGCAGTACTTC. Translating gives CVVQSDRIYEQYF.

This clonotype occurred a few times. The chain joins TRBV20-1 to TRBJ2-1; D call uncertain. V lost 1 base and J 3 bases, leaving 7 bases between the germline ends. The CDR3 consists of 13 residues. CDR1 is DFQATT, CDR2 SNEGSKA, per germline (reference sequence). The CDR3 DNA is TGCAGTGCTAGAGTGTCTATCTACAATGAGCAGTTCTTC. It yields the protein CSARVSIYNEQFF.

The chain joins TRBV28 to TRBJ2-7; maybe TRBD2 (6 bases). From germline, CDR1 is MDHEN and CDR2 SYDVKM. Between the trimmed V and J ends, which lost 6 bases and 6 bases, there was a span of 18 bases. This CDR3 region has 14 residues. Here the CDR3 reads CASSLGTPLGEQYV. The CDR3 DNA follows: TGTGCCAGCAGCCTCGGGACTCCTCTAGGCGAGCAGTACGTC.

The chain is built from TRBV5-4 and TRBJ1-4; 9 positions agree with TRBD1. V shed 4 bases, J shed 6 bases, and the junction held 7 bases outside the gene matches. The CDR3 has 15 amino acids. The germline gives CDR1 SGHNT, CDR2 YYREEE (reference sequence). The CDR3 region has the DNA TGTGCCAGCAGCCGAACAGGGGGCGCTTATGAAAAACTGTTTTTT. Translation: CASSRTGGAYEKLFF.

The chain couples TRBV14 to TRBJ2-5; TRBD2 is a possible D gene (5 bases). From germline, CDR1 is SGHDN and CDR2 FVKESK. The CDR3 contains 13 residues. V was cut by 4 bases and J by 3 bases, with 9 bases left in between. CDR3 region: CASSRGSEETQYF. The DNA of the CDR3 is TGTGCCAGCAGCCGAGGTAGCGAAGAGACCCAGTACTTC. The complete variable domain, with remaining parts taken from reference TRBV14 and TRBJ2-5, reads EAGVTQFPSHSVIEKGQTVTLRCDPISGHDNLYWYRRVMGKEIKFLLHFVKESKQDESGMPNNRFLAERTGGTYSTLKVQPAELEDSGVYFCASSRGSEETQYFGPGTRLLVL.

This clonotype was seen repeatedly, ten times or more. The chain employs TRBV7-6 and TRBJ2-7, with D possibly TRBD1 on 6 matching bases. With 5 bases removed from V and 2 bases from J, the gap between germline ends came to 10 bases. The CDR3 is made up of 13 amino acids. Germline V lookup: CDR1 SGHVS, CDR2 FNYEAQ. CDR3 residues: CASSAQGTYEQYV. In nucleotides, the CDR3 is TGTGCCAGCAGCGCACAGGGAACCTACGAGCAGTACGTC.

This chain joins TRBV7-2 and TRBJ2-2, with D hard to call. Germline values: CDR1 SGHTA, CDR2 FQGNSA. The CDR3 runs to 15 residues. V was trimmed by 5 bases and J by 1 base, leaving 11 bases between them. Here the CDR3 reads CASSITALNTGELFF. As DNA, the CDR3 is TGTGCCAGCAGCATAACCGCGTTGAACACCGGGGAGCTGTTTTTT.